These 20 T cell receptor beta chains were sequenced from one sample in a study of CD8 T cells in ankylosing spondylitis. No antigen has been assigned to these receptors. General observations from the study: Ankylosing spondylitis blood seemed to carry a telltale TCR beta motif made of eight highly homologous variants.

TCRdb itself ran the 5' RACE reads through MiXCR, one entry per CDR3 protein. The sample yields about 450,000 distinct CDR3 sequences, more than 25% seen once. What was sequenced was blood, either unsorted or a sorted T cell fraction (not recorded which). The origin of the receptors is a male donor with ankylosing spondylitis.

The rearrangement joins TRBV12-3 or TRBV12-4 to TRBJ1-2, with a weak D call TRBD1 (5 bases). The CDR3 runs to 14 residues. V shed 8 bases and J shed 1 base, with 14 bases lying between them. CDR3 coding DNA: TGTGCCAGCTGTATGGGAGGGGATAACTATGGCTACACCTTC. Protein product: CASCMGGDNYGYTF.

This clonotype was counted many times. This chain links TRBV3-1 with TRBJ2-2; no definite D call. The germline CDR1 and CDR2 sequences are LGHDT and YNNKEL (reference sequence). V was clipped by 4 bases and J by 1 base, with 13 bases between them. The CDR3 loop spans 16 amino acids. The CDR3 nucleotides read TGTGCCAGCAGCCCGCGACACAGTAAGAACACCGGGGAGCTGTTTTTT. Encoded protein: CASSPRHSKNTGELFF.

V is TRBV5-6 and J is TRBJ2-5; the D is unclear. Germline V gives CDR1 SGHDT, CDR2 YYEEEE. The ends were cut back, 0 bases at V and 3 bases at J, with 6 bases in the middle. The CDR3 spans 13 residues. The CDR3 protein is CASSLGEEETQYF. CDR3 coding DNA: TGTGCCAGCAGCTTGGGAGAAGAAGAGACCCAGTACTTC.

The V and J genes are TRBV29-1 and TRBJ1-1; D is possibly TRBD1 (5 bases). The CDR3 consists of 14 residues. The V end lost 6 bases, the J end lost 0 bases, and 14 bases lay between the germline ends. Germline CDR1 reads SQVTM; CDR2 reads ANQGSEA. CDR3 region: CSVQTGTLNTEAFF. Written as DNA, the CDR3 is TGCAGCGTACAAACGGGGACGTTGAACACTGAAGCTTTCTTT.

J is TRBJ1-2 and V is TRBV20-1; maybe TRBD1 (5 bases). CDR1 and CDR2 from the germline V gene are DFQATT and SNEGSKA (reference sequence). Deletions cut 2 bases from V and 3 bases from J, with 13 bases between. The CDR3 has 14 residues. CDR3 in DNA: TGCAGTGCTAGACCTCAGGGTATCGACTATGGCTACACCTTC. Translation: CSARPQGIDYGYTF.

This clonotype was seen only a few times. The rearrangement links TRBV20-1 to TRBJ2-5; D call uncertain. The CDR3 loop spans 12 amino acids. CDR1 DFQATT and CDR2 SNEGSKA come from the germline V gene (reference sequence). The V gene lost 0 bases and the J gene lost 10 bases, with 12 bases spanning the gap. CDR3 sequence reads: CSAREHTWVQYF. CDR3 nucleotides: TGCAGTGCTAGAGAGCACACCTGGGTCCAGTACTTC.

This clonotype was counted between two and nine times. The chain joins TRBV5-5 to TRBJ1-4; D is undetermined. The length of the CDR3 is 15 residues. Germline V CDR1 and CDR2: SGHKS, YYEKEE (reference sequence). Deletions cut 3 bases from V and 6 bases from J, with 15 bases between. The CDR3 loop reads CASSYDGGRDEKLFF. The CDR3 DNA reads as TGTGCCAGCAGCTATGACGGAGGAAGGGATGAAAAACTGTTTTTT.

The chain carries TRBV20-1 and TRBJ1-4, with D hard to call. Trimming took off 6 bases at V and 2 bases at J, with 7 bases between the two ends. Germline V lookup: CDR1 DFQATT, CDR2 SNEGSKA (reference sequence). This CDR3 contains 12 residues. The CDR3 nucleotides read TGCAGTGCCACGCTTACTAATGAAAAACTGTTTTTT. Translating it yields CSATLTNEKLFF.

V gene TRBV20-1 combines with J gene TRBJ1-5; D is possibly TRBD1 (6 bases). Germline V gene lookup returns CDR1 DFQATT and CDR2 SNEGSKA (reference sequence). CDR3 size: 15 residues. Trimming stripped 0 bases from V and 0 bases from J, with 9 bases between. This chain's CDR3 is CSARDRGNSNQPQHF. CDR3 DNA sequence: TGCAGTGCTAGAGACAGGGGCAATAGCAATCAGCCCCAGCATTTT.

The chain employs TRBV18 and TRBJ2-2; D possibly corresponds to TRBD1 (5 bases). The germline V gene has CDR1 KGHSH and CDR2 LQKENI. Trimming pared 4 bases from V and 3 bases from J, leaving 15 bases between. The CDR3 is 16 residues long. The CDR3 loop is CASSLLGARDTGELFF. The CDR3 region has the DNA TGTGCCAGCTCACTACTTGGGGCTAGAGACACCGGGGAGCTGTTTTTT.

This clonotype was counted at least ten times. The chain carries TRBV24-1 and TRBJ2-3; TRBD1 matches 9 bases. Trimming at V came to 3 bases and at J to 3 bases, leaving 3 bases not matched to a gene. CDR1 is KGHDR and CDR2 is SFDVKD in the germline V gene. The CDR3 length is 15 residues. The CDR3 region has the DNA TGTGCCACCAGTGATCCGGGACAGGGAACAGATACGCAGTATTTT. Translated, it gives CATSDPGQGTDTQYF.

This clonotype was picked up a small number of times. V usage is TRBV20-1 and J usage is TRBJ1-4; D gene ambiguous. In germline, CDR1 is DFQATT, CDR2 SNEGSKA (reference sequence). V lost 2 bases to trimming and J lost 7 bases, with 17 bases between them. CDR3 length equals 15 residues. The CDR3 region is CSARHPTGLAEKLFF. The CDR3 nucleotides read TGCAGTGCTAGACACCCAACGGGGTTGGCTGAAAAACTGTTTTTT.

The rearrangement links TRBV6-1 to TRBJ1-1; D is ambiguous. The germline V gene has CDR1 MNHNS and CDR2 SASEGT. Trimming pared 8 bases from V and 4 bases from J, leaving 17 bases between. The CDR3 loop spans 14 amino acids. The CDR3 here is CASAVLNAGTEAFF. The CDR3 DNA reads as TGTGCCAGCGCAGTCCTAAACGCCGGCACTGAAGCTTTCTTT.

The rearrangement links TRBV20-1 to TRBJ2-5; tentatively, D is TRBD1 (6 bases). The V and J ends lost 5 bases and 0 bases respectively, with 10 bases between them. The CDR3 is 13 residues long. Germline lookup yields CDR1 DFQATT and CDR2 SNEGSKA (reference sequence). CDR3 amino acids: CSASTGNQETQYF. In DNA form, the CDR3 reads TGCAGTGCTTCTACAGGGAACCAAGAGACCCAGTACTTC.

The genes are TRBV5-1 and TRBJ1-4; TRBD1 matches 9 bases. CDR1 is SGHRS, CDR2 YFSETQ, per germline. Trimming cost V 9 bases and J 6 bases; bases outside gene matches: 3. This CDR3 has 12 residues. The CDR3 spells CATRDRDEKLFF. In DNA form, the CDR3 reads TGCGCCACCCGGGACAGGGATGAAAAACTGTTTTTT.

The J gene is TRBJ2-5, the V gene TRBV10-3, with TRBD1 identical over 9 bases. Germline CDR1 ENHRY, CDR2 SYGVKD. CDR3 length: 15 amino acids. J gave up 4 bases and V 6 bases, and 9 bases lay outside the gene matches. The CDR3 protein is CAISLGQGFGETQYF. CDR3 sequence (DNA): TGTGCCATCAGCCTGGGACAGGGCTTCGGAGAGACCCAGTACTTC.

This clonotype was counted only a few times. The V call is TRBV5-1, the J call TRBJ1-5; 7 bases align to TRBD1. The CDR3 covers 14 residues. J lost 4 bases, V lost 4 bases, and 5 bases had no gene match. CDR1 is SGHRS and CDR2 is YFSETQ in the germline V gene. In DNA form, the CDR3 reads TGCGCCAGCAGCCAGGGGGATGGAAATCAGCCCCAGCATTTT. This encodes CASSQGDGNQPQHF. Full variable domain (missing parts from reference TRBV5-1 and TRBJ1-5): KAGVTQTPRYLIKTRGQQVTLSCSPISGHRSVSWYQQTPGQGLQFLFEYFSETQRNKGNFPGRFSGRQFSNSRSEMNVSTLELGDSALYLCASSQGDGNQPQHFGDGTRLSIL.

This chain uses TRBV6-5 with TRBJ2-3; the D is unclear. This CDR3 contains 18 residues. Germline assignment: CDR1 MNHEY and CDR2 SVGAGI. V shed 4 bases and J shed 4 bases, with 24 bases lying between them. Written as DNA, the CDR3 is TGTGCCAGCAGTTCCACTCGTAAGCACCAGTTCAATTCAGATACGCAGTATTTT. Translation: CASSSTRKHQFNSDTQYF.

The chain links TRBV7-8 to TRBJ1-5; D gene unclear. CDR1 is SGHVS and CDR2 is FQNEAQ in the germline V gene. V lost 0 bases and J lost 6, with 9 bases in between. This CDR3 region has 14 residues. CDR3 region: CASSLAGIGQPQHF. The CDR3 DNA is TGTGCCAGCAGCTTAGCGGGGATAGGTCAGCCCCAGCATTTT.

The chain employs TRBV2 and TRBJ2-2; D possibly corresponds to TRBD2 (7 bases). Germline assignment: CDR1 SNHLY and CDR2 FYNNEI. The germline V and J ends were trimmed by 7 bases and 2 bases, with 17 bases remaining between them. The CDR3 totals 16 residues. In DNA form, the CDR3 reads TGTGCCAGCACCCCCAGGGGAGGGGTCAACACCGGGGAGCTGTTTTTT. This translates into CASTPRGGVNTGELFF. Supplemented by reference TRBV2 and TRBJ2-2, the full variable domain reads EPEVTQTPSHQVTQMGQEVILRCVPISNHLYFYWYRQILGQKVEFLVSFYNNEISEKSEIFDDQFSVERPDGSNFTLKIRSTKLEDSAMYFCASTPRGGVNTGELFFGEGSRLTVL.